This T cell receptor (beta chain) was found in a study of T cell repertoires in ileal Crohn's disease (dated by TCRdb to about 2019). For context, the study as a whole: The median duration of disease was 6 to 10 years, and at the time of surgery less than 40% of patients were active smokers. Every patient underwent surgery because of a complication, which was stricturing disease in about 61% and penetrating disease in about 39%. About half of the patients received postoperative therapy: about 10 received thiopurines and 18 received anti-TNF agents. Neoterminal ileum biopsies obtained at postoperative colonoscopy were designated as M6 samples. TCR repertoire analysis was done in about 57 Crohn's disease patients from a prospective multicentre cohort. The study was conducted in parallel with a multicentre cohort built to find predictors of early endoscopic recurrence after ileocolonic resection. Endoscopic postoperative recurrence was defined by a Rutgeerts score above i0. A total of around 150 mucosal samples from approximately 57 patients were sequenced, collected from several sites on the surgical specimen as well as at postoperative endoscopy.

This sample's time point label indicates: neoterminal ileum biopsy at postoperative endoscopy, about 6 months after surgery. To be eligible, patients had to be adults with ileal or ileocolonic Crohn's disease and an indication for ileocolonic resection. Whole ileal mucosal biopsies were kept frozen at -80 degrees C prior to DNA extraction. A TRizol-based method was used to extract genomic DNA from the frozen whole biopsies, and the DNA was quantified with a NanoDrop 2000 spectrophotometer. The CDR3 sequence holds 17 residues, the cysteine and phenylalanine included. Only the CDR3 portion is preserved as DNA: 51 bases, with reading frame beginning at the first base. Per the germline V gene (reference sequence), MNHEY is the CDR1 and SMNVEV is the CDR2. V is cut back by 4 bases and J by 6 bases, with 12 bases in the junction unmatched. On this clone: The antigen this receptor binds is unknown. No base quality information exists; no much larger clone differs at one position.

Beyond this particular receptor, the publication reports: Higher percentages of high-frequency clones at the time of surgery were linked to endoscopic recurrence, and every patient with clonality above 26.8% (18/57) had recurrence. The timing of postoperative endoscopy varied within the first year after surgery, and the median delay was approximately 6.6 months. A significantly higher proportion of clonal expansions was observed in active smokers at surgery than in non-smokers (approximately 26% vs 20%, p=0.02). Compared with CD4 T cells, sorted CD8 T cells contained more high-frequency clones, which suggests that the mucosal expansions were mostly CD8. Only a subgroup of patients, of unstated size, had their mucosal CD4 and CD8 T cells sorted and sequenced.

About 500 nanograms of biopsy DNA per sample were submitted for commercial TCRB immunosequencing. Adaptive Biotechnology amplified CDR3 regions from genomic DNA with a two-step multiplex PCR that controlled for amplification bias. The first PCR used primers for every V and J gene segment; the second PCR added barcodes and Illumina adapters. CDR3 libraries were sequenced on an Illumina instrument. As for the original processing: Analysis combined the vendor-provided pipelines with custom analysis of raw data in R/Bioconductor under R version 3.3.0. Clonality, which ranges from 0 to 1, was calculated as the inverse of the normalised Shannon entropy across all productive clones. The repertoire share taken up by the top 100 clones defined high-frequency clones, and only clones that passed a 95% confidence test were kept. The Simpson index measured repertoire diversity, and the Morisita-Horn index measured overlap between samples. Not all clones reach the TCRdb copy of this immuneACCESS table, which keeps in-frame sequences only. Checked studies attribute under half of the gap to unresolved V genes and leave the rest unexplained. V and J calls and clone size are copied from that table; D and trimming were computed from the DNA. The sample table lists more than 13,000 clones, around 72% of them with a count of one. Together, the top ten hold roughly 4% of the sample.

The chain links TRBV27 with TRBJ2-2, with TRBD2 identical over 9 junction bases. The sequenced sample consisted of ileal tissue. This clonotype was sampled from an adult with Crohn's disease. The DNA sequence reads TGTGCCAGCAGTTCGTTCGATAGCGGGAGAATCGCCGGGGAGCTGTTTTTT. This yields the protein CASSSFDSGRIAGELFF.